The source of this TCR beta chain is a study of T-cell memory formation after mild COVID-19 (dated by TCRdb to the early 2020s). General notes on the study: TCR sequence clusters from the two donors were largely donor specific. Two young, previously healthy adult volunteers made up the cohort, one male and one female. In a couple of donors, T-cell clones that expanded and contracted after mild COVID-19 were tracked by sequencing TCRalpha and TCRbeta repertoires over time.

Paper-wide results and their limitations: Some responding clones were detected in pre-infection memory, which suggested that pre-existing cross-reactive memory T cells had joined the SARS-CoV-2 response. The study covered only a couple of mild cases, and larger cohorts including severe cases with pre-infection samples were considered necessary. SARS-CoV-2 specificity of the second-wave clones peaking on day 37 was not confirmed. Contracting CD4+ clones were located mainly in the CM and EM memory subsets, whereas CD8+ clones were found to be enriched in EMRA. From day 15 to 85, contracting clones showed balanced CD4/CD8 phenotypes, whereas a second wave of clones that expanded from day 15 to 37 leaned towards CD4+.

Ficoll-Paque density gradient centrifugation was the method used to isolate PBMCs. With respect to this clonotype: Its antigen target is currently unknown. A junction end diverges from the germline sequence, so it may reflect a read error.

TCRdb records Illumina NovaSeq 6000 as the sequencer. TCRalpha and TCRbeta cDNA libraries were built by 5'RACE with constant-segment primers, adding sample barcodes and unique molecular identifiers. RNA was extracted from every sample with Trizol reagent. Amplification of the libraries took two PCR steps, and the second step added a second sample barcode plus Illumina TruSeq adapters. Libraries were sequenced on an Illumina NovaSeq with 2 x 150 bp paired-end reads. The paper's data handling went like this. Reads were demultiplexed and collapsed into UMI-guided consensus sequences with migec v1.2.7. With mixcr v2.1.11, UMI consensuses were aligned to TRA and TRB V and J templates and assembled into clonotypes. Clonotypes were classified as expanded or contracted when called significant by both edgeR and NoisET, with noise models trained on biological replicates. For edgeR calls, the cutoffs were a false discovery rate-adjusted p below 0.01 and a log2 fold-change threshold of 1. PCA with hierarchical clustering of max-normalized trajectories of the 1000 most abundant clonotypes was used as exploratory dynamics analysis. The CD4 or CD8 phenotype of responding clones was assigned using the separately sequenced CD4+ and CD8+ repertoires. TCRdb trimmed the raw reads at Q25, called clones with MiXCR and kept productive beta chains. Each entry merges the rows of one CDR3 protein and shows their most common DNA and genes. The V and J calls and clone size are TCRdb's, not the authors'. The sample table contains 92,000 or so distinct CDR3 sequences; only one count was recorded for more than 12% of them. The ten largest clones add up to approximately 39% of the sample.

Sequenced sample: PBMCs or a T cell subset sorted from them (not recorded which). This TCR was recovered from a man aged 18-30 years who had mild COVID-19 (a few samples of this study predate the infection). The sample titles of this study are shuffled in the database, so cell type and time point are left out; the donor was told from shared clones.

The CDR3 region: CASSLRTGVCF. The bases read TGTGCCAGCAGCTTGCGGACAGGGGTGTGCTTC. Recombination connected TRBV7-9 to TRBJ2-7, with 9 central nucleotides matching TRBD1. From the cysteine through the phenylalanine, the CDR3 covers 11 amino acids. Only the CDR3 region is kept as DNA, spanning 33 bases read in frame from base 1. The germline V gene (reference sequence) supplies CDR1 SEHNR and CDR2 FQNEAQ.